This T cell receptor beta chain was captured in a study of blood T cell repertoires in COVID-19. Assay: immunoSEQ multiplex PCR; the TCRdb copy retains only in-frame clones and omits some. Seen here are 400,000 or so clones, 88% observed once, and the top ten hold roughly 1.9%. V was clipped by 8 bases and J by 2 bases; unmatched bases: 9. Germline values: CDR1 WSHSY, CDR2 SAAADI. The CDR3 spans 16 residues. The sequencing input was PBMCs or T cells enriched from blood (not recorded which). The receptor was derived from a woman in her thirties or forties with acute COVID-19. This chain connects TRBV10-2 to TRBJ2-6, with 7 bases fitting TRBD1. The CDR3 sequence: CASENQTGAGANVLTF. The DNA for the CDR3 is TGCGCCAGCGAGAATCAAACAGGGGCTGGGGCCAACGTCCTGACTTTC.